Listed below are T cell receptor beta chains from one sample, sequenced in a study of low-dose radiotherapy and immunotherapy resistance in tumors. TCRdb used MiXCR to reprocess the reads, holding one entry per CDR3 protein. The sample holds around 36,000 distinct CDR3 sequences, about 28% seen once. The sequencing used PBMCs, collected before treatment. These receptors originate from a male donor with gallbladder cancer. The CDR3 runs from the conserved cysteine through the conserved F or W. A D gene is named only where the DNA matches it firmly. Clone size is not always given. Where it is, it says once, few, many or a class for expanded clones.

-	14	many	TRBV12-3/TRBV12-4	TRBJ2-2	TGTGCCAGTTTCCAGGGGATACTTACCGGGGAGCTGTTTTTT	CASFQGILTGELFF
-	13	-	TRBV5-5	TRBJ2-7	TGTGCCAGCACCATCCCAGGGCGCTACGAGCAGTACTTC	CASTIPGRYEQYF
-	14	many	TRBV9	TRBJ2-1	TGTGCCAGCAGCGTAGAAGGTTCCTACAATGAGCAGTTCTTC	CASSVEGSYNEQFF
-	16	many	TRBV10-2	TRBJ2-2	TGCGCCAGCAGTGACCAGAAGGGCATTAACACCGGGGAGCTGTTTTTT	CASSDQKGINTGELFF
-	11	-	TRBV29-1	TRBJ2-7	TGCAGCGTTGGCCAGATCAAAGAGCAGTACTTC	CSVGQIKEQYF
TRBD2	15	many	TRBV5-4	TRBJ2-1	TGTGCCAGCAGCTTGGGTTCGGGACTAGCGGATAGGCAGTTCTTC	CASSLGSGLADRQFF
-	15	-	TRBV5-1	TRBJ2-1	TGCGCCAGCAGCGGACGACAGGTATCTTACAATGAGCAGTTCTTC	CASSGRQVSYNEQFF
-	12	many	TRBV12-5	TRBJ2-5	TGTGCTAGTGGTACCTTCGGGGGGACCCAGTACTTC	CASGTFGGTQYF
TRBD1	14	many	TRBV28	TRBJ2-7	TGTGCCAGCAGTTTAGGGGCAGGGGGATACGAGCAGTACTTC	CASSLGAGGYEQYF
-	15	-	TRBV2	TRBJ2-1	TGTGCCAGCGACTGGGAACTTTACAGGGACGATGAGCAGTTCTTC	CASDWELYRDDEQFF
TRBD2	17	many	TRBV14	TRBJ2-5	TGTGCCAGCAGCCAATTTGGACTAGCGGGGAGAGAAGAGACCCAGTACTTC	CASSQFGLAGREETQYF
TRBD1	15	few	TRBV6-1	TRBJ1-1	TGTGCCAGCAGCGACCTTAGGGGGCACTACACTGAAGCTTTCTTT	CASSDLRGHYTEAFF
-	15	many	TRBV18	TRBJ2-7	TGTGCCAGCTCACCACCGAATACAGTACCTAACGAGCAGTACTTC	CASSPPNTVPNEQYF
-	14	-	TRBV6-6	TRBJ1-1	TGTGCCAGCAGTTACTCGGGCTTGGACACTGAAGCTTTCTTT	CASSYSGLDTEAFF
TRBD1	12	few	TRBV11-3	TRBJ2-7	TGTGCCAGCAGCCACAGGGGTGAAGAGCAGTACTTC	CASSHRGEEQYF
-	14	medium-sized	TRBV7-2	TRBJ1-2	TGTGCCAGCAGCCGGTCTCCAGCTAACTATGGCTACACCTTC	CASSRSPANYGYTF
TRBD1	15	-	TRBV10-3	TRBJ1-5	TGTGCCATCAGTGATCGGGACAGGGGCAGACAGCCCCAGCATTTT	CAISDRDRGRQPQHF
TRBD2	19	many	TRBV20-1	TRBJ2-3	TGCAGTGCTAGAGATCGAAGGCTAGCGGGAGGTACTAGCACAGATACGCAGTATTTT	CSARDRRLAGGTSTDTQYF
-	14	many	TRBV7-2	TRBJ2-3	TGTGCCAGCAGCGCCGGACTTATCACAGATACGCAGTATTTT	CASSAGLITDTQYF
-	15	-	TRBV13	TRBJ1-1	TGTGCCAGCAGTTTCGGGCCCTCCTCTGTCACTGAAGCTTTCTTT	CASSFGPSSVTEAFF
TRBD2	14	many	TRBV28	TRBJ2-1	TGTGCCAGCATCCTGACTAGCGGTTACAATGAGCAGTTCTTC	CASILTSGYNEQFF
TRBD2	16	many	TRBV25-1	TRBJ2-2	TGTGCCAGCAGTGACCTCCTAGCGGGAACAACCGGGGAGCTGTTTTTT	CASSDLLAGTTGELFF
-	13	many	TRBV9	TRBJ2-5	TGTGCCAGCAGCCGGATTTACCAAGAGACCCAGTACTTC	CASSRIYQETQYF
TRBD1	16	few	TRBV3-1	TRBJ1-1	TGTGCCAGCAGCCCCAACCCGGGACAGGGGCTCACTGAAGCTTTCTTT	CASSPNPGQGLTEAFF
TRBD1	15	many	TRBV6-1	TRBJ1-5	TGTGCCATTTCAGGGGGCGCGGAGGGCAATCAGCCCCAGCATTTT	CAISGGAEGNQPQHF
-	14	-	TRBV5-1	TRBJ2-7	TGCGCCAGCAGGGCCCAGGGCGGTTCCTACGAGCAGTACTTC	CASRAQGGSYEQYF
TRBD2	16	-	TRBV11-2	TRBJ2-1	TGTGCCAGCAGCACCGGGGGACTAGCGGCCTACAATGAGCAGTTCTTC	CASSTGGLAAYNEQFF
-	13	many	TRBV2	TRBJ2-3	TGTGCCAGCAGCGTAGCGGCCGAGGGGACGCAGTATTTT	CASSVAAEGTQYF
-	13	-	TRBV6-1	TRBJ1-2	TGTGCCAGCAGTGATTGGGAGGACTATGGCTACACCTTC	CASSDWEDYGYTF
-	15	-	TRBV5-1	TRBJ2-1	TGCGCCAGCAGCTTGGTGGGACAAATCTACAATGAGCAGTTCTTC	CASSLVGQIYNEQFF
TRBD1	14	-	TRBV5-1	TRBJ1-1	TGCGCCAGCAGCGAAGGACAGGGGACGACTGAAGCTTTCTTT	CASSEGQGTTEAFF
-	13	many	TRBV29-1	TRBJ2-5	TGCAGCGTGGGACGACAGGTGGGAGAGACCCAGTACTTC	CSVGRQVGETQYF
-	16	many	TRBV7-9	TRBJ2-7	TGTGCCAGCAGCCCCGGGACGGGATTACAACCGACGAGGCAGTACTTC	CASSPGTGLQPTRQYF
TRBD2	15	-	TRBV6-2/TRBV6-3	TRBJ2-3	TGTGCCAGCAGTGAATTGGGGGGGTCGGCAGATACGCAGTATTTT	CASSELGGSADTQYF
TRBD1	15	many	TRBV7-2	TRBJ2-2	TGTGCCAGCAGGCAGCCCGGGACAGGATCCGGGGAGCTGTTTTTT	CASRQPGTGSGELFF
-	13	-	TRBV21-1	TRBJ2-3	TGTGCCAGCAGCAAAGATTATGCAGATACGCAGTATTTT	CASSKDYADTQYF
TRBD1	15	-	TRBV7-2	TRBJ1-2	TGTGCCAGCAGCTTAGGTGGGACAGGGGGTTATGGCTACACCTTC	CASSLGGTGGYGYTF
TRBD2	14	-	TRBV6-6	TRBJ2-1	TGTGCCAGCAACCTAGCGGGAGCCTACAATGAGCAGTTCTTC	CASNLAGAYNEQFF
TRBD2	15	many	TRBV14	TRBJ2-1	TGTGCCAGCAGCCGGGGACTAGCGAGGTTTGGCGAGCAGTTCTTC	CASSRGLARFGEQFF
-	15	few	TRBV7-8	TRBJ2-1	TGTGCCAGCAGCTTAGATACAGGCTCCTACAATGAGCAGTTCTTC	CASSLDTGSYNEQFF
TRBD1	16	-	TRBV7-2	TRBJ2-3	TGTGCCAGCAGACGGGGACAGGGGGGGGGCACAGATACGCAGTATTTT	CASRRGQGGGTDTQYF
-	12	medium-sized	TRBV6-6	TRBJ2-5	TGTGCCACCTCAGGGTGGCAAGAGACCCAGTACTTC	CATSGWQETQYF
-	16	many	TRBV6-4	TRBJ2-3	TGTGCCAGCAGTGACTCCTGGGGTATAGGGGCAGATACGCAGTATTTT	CASSDSWGIGADTQYF
-	14	many	TRBV10-3	TRBJ2-7	TGTGCCATCAGTTTGAAGGAAACGTCCTACGAGCAGTACTTC	CAISLKETSYEQYF
-	13	medium-sized	TRBV28	TRBJ1-2	TGTGCCATCCGGCAGGGGAATAACTATGGCTACACCTTC	CAIRQGNNYGYTF
TRBD1	14	many	TRBV11-2	TRBJ2-7	TGTGCCAGCAGCCCAACCGGGACAGCTTACGAGCAGTACTTC	CASSPTGTAYEQYF
TRBD2	15	many	TRBV5-4	TRBJ2-3	TGTGCCAGCATCAGGGGCGGGGGGGCCACAGATACGCAGTATTTT	CASIRGGGATDTQYF
-	15	many	TRBV9	TRBJ1-5	TGTGCCAGCAGCATCCTGGACAGTAGCAATCAGCCCCAGCATTTT	CASSILDSSNQPQHF
TRBD1	13	many	TRBV29-1	TRBJ1-1	TGCAGCGTTCTCGGGACAGGGATCACTGAAGCTTTCTTT	CSVLGTGITEAFF
-	14	medium-sized	TRBV28	TRBJ1-5	TGTGCCAGCAGTTTGCGGGCCTTGATTCAGCCCCAGCATTTT	CASSLRALIQPQHF
TRBD1	17	many	TRBV11-2	TRBJ1-6	TGTGCCAGCAGCTTAGGCCTAACAGGGGGCGGCGATTCACCCCTCCACTTT	CASSLGLTGGGDSPLHF
TRBD1	15	medium-sized	TRBV28	TRBJ1-5	TGTGCCAGCAGTCGTCCCGGGACAGGGTGGCAGCCCCAGCATTTT	CASSRPGTGWQPQHF
-	14	-	TRBV5-3	TRBJ1-1	TGTGCCACCCGATCCCTTGACCTGAACACTGAAGCTTTCTTT	CATRSLDLNTEAFF
-	14	-	TRBV5-4	TRBJ2-1	TGTGCCAGCAGCTTGCATAAAGGGGTGGACGAGCAGTTCTTC	CASSLHKGVDEQFF
-	12	-	TRBV18	TRBJ2-1	TGTGCCAGCTCACCCGGAGACACGGAGCAGTTCTTC	CASSPGDTEQFF
-	12	many	TRBV18	TRBJ2-7	TGTGCCAGCTCACCACAGGCCAACGAGCAGTACTTC	CASSPQANEQYF
-	13	many	TRBV28	TRBJ1-1	TGTGCCAGCAGTGAGGGCGAGTACACTGAAGCTTTCTTT	CASSEGEYTEAFF
-	12	many	TRBV7-3	TRBJ2-7	TGTGCCAGCAGATCAGCCGGAGGCGAGCAGTACTTC	CASRSAGGEQYF
-	15	many	TRBV1	TRBJ2-5	TGCACCAGCAGCCAAGAATCGGGGGCCGGGGAGACCCAGTACTTC	CTSSQESGAGETQYF